The 3 T cell receptor beta chains below come from one sample, sequenced in a study of spatial heterogeneity in lung cancer. MiXCR was run by TCRdb on the 5' RACE reads, yielding one entry per CDR3 protein. The sample lists about 82,000 distinct CDR3 sequences, around 12% occurring once. Time point given: sample taken at primary tumor resection. Frozen PBMC, nontumor lung or tumor provided whole RNA, which was sequenced unsorted. Sample: PBMCs, taken at surgery. Receptors originate from a male donor with early-stage non-small cell lung cancer.

The gene calls are TRBV30 and TRBJ1-4, with TRBD1 identical over 7 bases. J was trimmed by 2 bases and V by 1 base; bases with no gene match: 7. Looked up from germline, CDR1 is GTSNPN and CDR2 is SVGIG (reference sequence). The CDR3 has 16 residues. The CDR3 region is CAWSGQGGSTNEKLFF. CDR3 in DNA: TGTGCCTGGAGTGGACAGGGCGGGTCGACTAATGAAAAACTGTTTTTT.

The DNA for the CDR3 is TGTGCCAGCGCCCCATGGGGGGGCGCAGGCAATGAGCAGTTCTTC. Protein sequence: CASAPWGGAGNEQFF. The rearrangement uses TRBV6-1 and TRBJ2-1, with D possibly being TRBD2 (7 bases). Germline lookup yields CDR1 MNHNS and CDR2 SASEGT. The ends were cut back, 8 bases at V and 6 bases at J, with 20 bases in the middle. CDR3 length: 15 residues.

This clonotype has ten or more counts. The CDR3 sequence: CSVELNTEAFF. The CDR3 DNA reads TGCAGCGTTGAATTGAACACTGAAGCTTTCTTT. This rearrangement joins TRBV29-1 to TRBJ1-1; D gene ambiguous. Germline values: CDR1 SQVTM, CDR2 ANQGSEA. Between the trimmed V and J ends, which lost 2 bases and 0 bases, there was a span of 1 base. The CDR3 consists of 11 residues.